This T cell receptor (beta chain) originates from a study of OX40 agonist ivuxolimab in advanced cancers. Profiled with immunoSEQ multiplex PCR; TCRdb holds only in-frame clones, not every one. Here the sample spans about 28,000 clones, about 80% being singletons. Germline-derived CDR1 and CDR2 are SGDLS and YYNGEE. This CDR3 is 15 amino acids long. Losses at the gene ends were 0 bases for V and 1 base for J; bases not matched to a gene: 1. The sample was CD4+ or CD8+ T cells sorted from blood, taken in a trial of the OX40 agonist ivuxolimab. The TCR was taken from an adult with an advanced solid tumor such as melanoma, head and neck, liver or kidney cancer. The chain couples TRBV9 to TRBJ2-5, with 9 bases fitting TRBD2. CDR3: CASSVGRGGQETQYF. The CDR3 DNA follows: TGTGCCAGCAGCGTAGGGCGGGGGGGCCAAGAGACCCAGTACTTC. The full variable domain, with the rest looked up from reference TRBV9 and TRBJ2-5, is DSGVTQTPKHLITATGQRVTLRCSPRSGDLSVYWYQQSLDQGLQFLIQYYNGEERAKGNILERFSAQQFPDLHSELNLSSLELGDSALYFCASSVGRGGQETQYFGPGTRLLVL.